This is a list of T cell receptor beta chains from one sample in a study of human T cells and chemical hapten exposure. Via MiXCR, TCRdb re-called the RACE reads, giving one row per CDR3 protein. The table includes roughly 120,000 distinct CDR3 sequences, roughly 9% detected once. Sample: whole blood, taken in connection with sensitization to the hapten diphenylcyclopropenone (DPC). The origin of the receptors is a woman between 40 and 55 years old with alopecia areata. Some clones in this sample may be carry-over from other donors' samples. The CDR3 runs from the conserved cysteine through the conserved F or W. The order of the fields is V gene, clone size, CDR3 length, D gene, J gene, CDR3 protein, CDR3 DNA. A D gene is named only where the DNA matches it firmly. Only part of the rows carry a size: once, few, many, or a class if the clone is expanded.

v_gene: TRBV28
abundance: many
len: 19
d_gene: TRBD2
j_gene: TRBJ2-7
CDR3aa: CASSPRGLAGNPHSYEQYF
CDR3nt: TGTGCCAGCAGTCCCCGAGGTCTAGCGGGGAACCCACACTCCTACGAGCAGTACTTC

v_gene: TRBV30
abundance: few
len: 13
d_gene: -
j_gene: TRBJ2-7
CDR3aa: CAWSLTETGTQYF
CDR3nt: TGTGCCTGGAGTCTTACGGAAACAGGCACGCAGTACTTC

v_gene: TRBV12-3/TRBV12-4
abundance: many
len: 12
d_gene: -
j_gene: TRBJ1-3
CDR3aa: CASSKQGGTIYF
CDR3nt: TGTGCCAGCAGCAAACAGGGAGGCACCATATATTTT

v_gene: TRBV6-6
abundance: -
len: 14
d_gene: -
j_gene: TRBJ1-5
CDR3aa: CASSVMGGNQPQHF
CDR3nt: TGTGCCAGTTCGGTCATGGGGGGCAATCAGCCCCAGCATTTT

v_gene: TRBV24-1
abundance: many
len: 14
d_gene: -
j_gene: TRBJ2-3
CDR3aa: CATSPLVGTDTQYF
CDR3nt: TGTGCCACCAGTCCGCTCGTCGGCACAGATACGCAGTATTTT

v_gene: TRBV29-1
abundance: -
len: 11
d_gene: -
j_gene: TRBJ1-1
CDR3aa: CSGGLGTEAFF
CDR3nt: TGCAGCGGCGGGTTGGGCACTGAAGCTTTCTTT

v_gene: TRBV3-1
abundance: many
len: 14
d_gene: -
j_gene: TRBJ1-2
CDR3aa: CASSQEDGSYGYTF
CDR3nt: TGTGCCAGCAGCCAAGAGGACGGCTCCTATGGCTACACCTTC

v_gene: TRBV20-1
abundance: many
len: 15
d_gene: TRBD1
j_gene: TRBJ2-7
CDR3aa: CSASTRDRGSYEQYF
CDR3nt: TGCAGTGCTAGTACCCGGGACAGGGGGTCCTACGAGCAGTACTTC

v_gene: TRBV6-2/TRBV6-3
abundance: -
len: 16
d_gene: -
j_gene: TRBJ2-1
CDR3aa: CASTPTDPGLYNEQFF
CDR3nt: TGTGCCAGCACCCCGACGGACCCAGGGCTATACAATGAGCAGTTCTTC

v_gene: TRBV3-2
abundance: many
len: 16
d_gene: -
j_gene: TRBJ2-4
CDR3aa: CASSQGDGLAKNIQYF
CDR3nt: TGTGCCAGCAGCCAAGGGGACGGACTAGCCAAAAACATTCAGTACTTC

v_gene: TRBV30
abundance: -
len: 13
d_gene: -
j_gene: TRBJ1-3
CDR3aa: CAWSASSGNTIYF
CDR3nt: TGTGCCTGGAGTGCCAGCTCTGGAAACACCATATATTTT

v_gene: TRBV5-4
abundance: -
len: 14
d_gene: -
j_gene: TRBJ1-1
CDR3aa: CASSLWLMNTEAFF
CDR3nt: TGTGCCAGCAGCTTGTGGCTAATGAACACTGAAGCTTTCTTT

v_gene: TRBV6-6
abundance: -
len: 10
d_gene: -
j_gene: TRBJ2-2
CDR3aa: CASLHGELFF
CDR3nt: TGTGCCAGCCTCCACGGGGAGCTGTTTTTT

v_gene: TRBV18
abundance: many
len: 13
d_gene: -
j_gene: TRBJ1-4
CDR3aa: CASSQGSNEKLFF
CDR3nt: TGTGCCAGCTCGCAGGGTTCTAATGAAAAACTGTTTTTT

v_gene: TRBV18
abundance: many
len: 15
d_gene: TRBD2
j_gene: TRBJ2-1
CDR3aa: CASSPLRGGANEQFF
CDR3nt: TGTGCCAGCTCACCACTCCGCGGGGGGGCGAATGAGCAGTTCTTC

v_gene: TRBV7-9
abundance: few
len: 14
d_gene: TRBD1
j_gene: TRBJ2-5
CDR3aa: CASSLQGASETQYF
CDR3nt: TGTGCCAGCAGCTTACAGGGGGCCTCGGAGACCCAGTACTTC

v_gene: TRBV29-1
abundance: -
len: 13
d_gene: -
j_gene: TRBJ1-5
CDR3aa: CSVIGGANQPQHF
CDR3nt: TGCAGCGTCATCGGTGGTGCCAATCAGCCCCAGCATTTT

v_gene: TRBV4-3
abundance: many
len: 17
d_gene: TRBD1
j_gene: TRBJ2-1
CDR3aa: CASSPTSSGTGGNEQFF
CDR3nt: TGCGCCAGCAGCCCCACCTCCTCCGGGACAGGGGGGAATGAGCAGTTCTTC

v_gene: TRBV10-2
abundance: -
len: 13
d_gene: -
j_gene: TRBJ1-6
CDR3aa: CASRSRVNSPLHF
CDR3nt: TGCGCCAGCAGGTCCAGGGTTAATTCACCCCTCCACTTT

v_gene: TRBV5-1
abundance: many
len: 16
d_gene: -
j_gene: TRBJ2-3
CDR3aa: CASRGGGTTITDTQYF
CDR3nt: TGCGCCAGCAGGGGCGGCGGGACAACGATCACAGATACGCAGTATTTT

v_gene: TRBV5-8
abundance: many
len: 17
d_gene: TRBD1
j_gene: TRBJ2-1
CDR3aa: CASSGGTGRTAYNEQFF
CDR3nt: TGTGCCAGCAGCGGGGGGACAGGGAGGACGGCGTACAATGAGCAGTTCTTC

v_gene: TRBV7-2
abundance: few
len: 19
d_gene: TRBD1
j_gene: TRBJ1-4
CDR3aa: CASSLVPGGNFGANEKLFF
CDR3nt: TGTGCCAGCAGCTTAGTTCCAGGGGGAAATTTTGGGGCTAATGAAAAACTGTTTTTT

v_gene: TRBV5-1
abundance: -
len: 15
d_gene: -
j_gene: TRBJ1-3
CDR3aa: CASSLESVPGNTIYF
CDR3nt: TGCGCCAGCAGCTTGGAATCAGTACCTGGAAACACCATATATTTT

v_gene: TRBV9
abundance: -
len: 14
d_gene: TRBD1
j_gene: TRBJ1-1
CDR3aa: CASSLVDRGAEAFF
CDR3nt: TGTGCCAGCAGCCTAGTGGACAGGGGCGCTGAAGCTTTCTTT

v_gene: TRBV4-3
abundance: few
len: 18
d_gene: -
j_gene: TRBJ2-6
CDR3aa: CASSQESLRSSGANVLTF
CDR3nt: TGCGCCAGCAGCCAAGAGTCCCTAAGAAGTTCTGGGGCCAACGTCCTGACTTTC

v_gene: TRBV6-2/TRBV6-3
abundance: -
len: 14
d_gene: -
j_gene: TRBJ1-2
CDR3aa: CASTDLTDVYGYTF
CDR3nt: TGTGCCAGCACAGACTTGACCGATGTCTATGGCTACACCTTC